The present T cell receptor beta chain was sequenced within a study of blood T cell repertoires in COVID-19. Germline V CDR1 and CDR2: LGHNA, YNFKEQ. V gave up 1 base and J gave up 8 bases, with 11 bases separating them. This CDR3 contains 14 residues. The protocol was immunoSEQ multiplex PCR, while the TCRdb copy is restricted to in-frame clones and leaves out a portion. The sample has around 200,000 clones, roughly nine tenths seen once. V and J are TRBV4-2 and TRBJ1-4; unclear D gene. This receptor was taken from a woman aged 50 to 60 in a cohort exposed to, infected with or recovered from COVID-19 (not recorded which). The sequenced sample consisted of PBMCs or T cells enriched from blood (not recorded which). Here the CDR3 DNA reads TGTGCCAGCAGCCAAGGACGGGGAGGGGAAAAACTGTTTTTT. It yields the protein CASSQGRGGEKLFF.